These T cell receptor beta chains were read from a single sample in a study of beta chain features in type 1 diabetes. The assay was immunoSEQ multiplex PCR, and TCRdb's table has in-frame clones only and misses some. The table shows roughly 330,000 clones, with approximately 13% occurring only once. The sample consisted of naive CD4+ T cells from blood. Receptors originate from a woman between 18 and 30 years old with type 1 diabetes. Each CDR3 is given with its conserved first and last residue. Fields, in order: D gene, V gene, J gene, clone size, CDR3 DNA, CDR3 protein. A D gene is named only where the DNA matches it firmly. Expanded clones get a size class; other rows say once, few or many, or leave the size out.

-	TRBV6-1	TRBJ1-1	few	TGTGCCAGCAGTGAACGGCAGGACAGATCGACTGAAGCTTTCTTT	CASSERQDRSTEAFF
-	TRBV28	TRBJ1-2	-	TGTGCCACCTACCCACAGATAAACTATGGCTACACCTTC	CATYPQINYGYTF
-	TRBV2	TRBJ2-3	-	TGTGCCAGCACGAGGGAGAAGGGAGGTACGCAGTATTTT	CASTREKGGTQYF
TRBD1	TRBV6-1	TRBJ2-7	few	TGTGCCAGCAGTGAAGGGCTGGGCAGGGGGAACAACTACGAGCAGTACTTC	CASSEGLGRGNNYEQYF
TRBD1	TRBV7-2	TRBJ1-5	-	TGTGCCAGCAGCCGAGACAGGGGACTTCGGCCCCAGCATTTT	CASSRDRGLRPQHF
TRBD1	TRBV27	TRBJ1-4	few	TGTGCCAGCAGGGAAGGACAGGGCTTACCCCGTGAAAAACTGTTTTTT	CASREGQGLPREKLFF
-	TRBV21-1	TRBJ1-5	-	TGTGCCAGCAGCAAAGTTTCCGGGAAGGGTCAGCCCCAGCATTTT	CASSKVSGKGQPQHF
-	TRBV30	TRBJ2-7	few	TGTGCCTGCTCACTTTCCTACGAGCAGTACTTC	CACSLSYEQYF
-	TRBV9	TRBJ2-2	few	TGTGCCAGCAGCGACCCAATGACTAGACGAATAGGGAGCGGGGAGCTGTTTTTT	CASSDPMTRRIGSGELFF
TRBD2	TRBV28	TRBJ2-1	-	TGTGCCAGCACCGAGCCGGGACTAGGGTCTGGCGGTGAGCAGTTCTTC	CASTEPGLGSGGEQFF
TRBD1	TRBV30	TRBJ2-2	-	TGTGCCTGGAGGGGACAGCCCGGAACCGGGGAGCTGTTTTTT	CAWRGQPGTGELFF
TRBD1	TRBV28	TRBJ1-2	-	TGTGCCAGCAGTGGCCTCGGACAGGGAAACTATGGCTACACCTTC	CASSGLGQGNYGYTF
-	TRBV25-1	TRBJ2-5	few	TGTGCCAGCAGTGAGCACCCTCCCAGACAAGAGACCCAGTACTTC	CASSEHPPRQETQYF
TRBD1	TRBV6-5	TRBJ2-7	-	TGTGCCAGCAGTTACTCGAGACAGGGGAATTACGAGCAGTACTTC	CASSYSRQGNYEQYF
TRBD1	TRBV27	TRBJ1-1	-	TGTGCCAGCAGCCTTAGAAGAGGGGACAGTCAAGCTTTCTTT	CASSLRRGDSQAFF
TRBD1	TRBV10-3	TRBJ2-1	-	TGTGCCATCAGTTCGGCCGGGACAGGGGGCAATGAGCAGTTCTTC	CAISSAGTGGNEQFF
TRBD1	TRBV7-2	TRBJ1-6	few	TGTGCCAGCAGCTTGGACAGGGCCCCCTCACCCCTCCACTTT	CASSLDRAPSPLHF
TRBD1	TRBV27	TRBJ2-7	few	TGTGCCAGCAGTTCCCCCGGGACAGCTCTCTACGAGCAGTACTTC	CASSSPGTALYEQYF
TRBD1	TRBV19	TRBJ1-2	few	TGTGCCAGTAGCCCGGGACAGAATAACTATGGCTACACCTTC	CASSPGQNNYGYTF
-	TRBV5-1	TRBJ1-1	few	TGCGCCAGCAGCTCCGATCCGGGACACCTTTATGAAGCTTTCTTT	CASSSDPGHLYEAFF
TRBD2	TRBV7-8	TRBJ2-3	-	TGTGCCAGCAGCTTCACTAGCGGGGTTAGCACAGATACGCAGTATTTT	CASSFTSGVSTDTQYF
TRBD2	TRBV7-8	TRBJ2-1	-	TGTGCCAGCAGCTCACGACTAGCGGGAGAACCGGGCTCCTACAATGAGCAGTTCTTC	CASSSRLAGEPGSYNEQFF
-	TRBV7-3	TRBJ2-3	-	TGTGCCAGCAGCATTAGCGGCACAGATACGCAGTATTTT	CASSISGTDTQYF
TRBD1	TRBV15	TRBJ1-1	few	TGTGCCACCAGCAGAGGACAGGGGAAAGACACTGAAGCTTTCTTT	CATSRGQGKDTEAFF
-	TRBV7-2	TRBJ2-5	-	TGTGCCAGCAGCTGGCTCGGCGACTTACAAGAGACCCAGTACTTC	CASSWLGDLQETQYF
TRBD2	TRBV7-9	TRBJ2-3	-	TGTGCCAGCAGCCCGACTAGCGGGATGGCAGATACGCAGTATTTT	CASSPTSGMADTQYF
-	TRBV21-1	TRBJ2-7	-	TGTGCCAGCAGCAAACGGGAAACTGGGTTTAGCGGGGCGAGCTCCTACGAGCAGTACTTC	CASSKRETGFSGASSYEQYF
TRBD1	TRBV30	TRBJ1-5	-	TGTGCCTGGAGTACGATAGGACAGGGTAATCAGCCCCAGCATTTT	CAWSTIGQGNQPQHF